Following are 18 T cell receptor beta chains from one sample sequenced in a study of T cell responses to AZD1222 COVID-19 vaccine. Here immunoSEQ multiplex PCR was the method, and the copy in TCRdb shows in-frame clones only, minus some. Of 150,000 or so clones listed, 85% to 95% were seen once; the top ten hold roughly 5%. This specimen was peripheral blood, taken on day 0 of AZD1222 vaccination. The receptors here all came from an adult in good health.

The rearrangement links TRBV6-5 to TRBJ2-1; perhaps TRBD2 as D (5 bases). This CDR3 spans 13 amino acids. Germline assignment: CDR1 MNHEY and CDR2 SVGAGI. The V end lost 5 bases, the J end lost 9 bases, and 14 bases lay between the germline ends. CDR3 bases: TGTGCCAGCAGTCGTGAAAACGCGGGTGAGCAGTTCTTC. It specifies CASSRENAGEQFF.

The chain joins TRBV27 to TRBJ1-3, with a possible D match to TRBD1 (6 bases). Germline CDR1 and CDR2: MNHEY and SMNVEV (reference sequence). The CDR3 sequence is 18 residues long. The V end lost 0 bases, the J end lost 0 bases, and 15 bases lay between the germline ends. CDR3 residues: CASSLSQTGQFSGNTIYF. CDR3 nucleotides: TGTGCCAGCAGTTTATCTCAGACAGGCCAATTCTCTGGAAACACCATATATTTT.

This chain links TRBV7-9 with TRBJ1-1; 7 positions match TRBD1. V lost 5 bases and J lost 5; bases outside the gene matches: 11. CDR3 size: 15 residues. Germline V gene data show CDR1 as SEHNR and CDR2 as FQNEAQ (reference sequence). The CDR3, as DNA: TGTGCCAGCAGCCCCCCGACAGGGCGGGGGACTGAAGCTTTCTTT. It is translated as CASSPPTGRGTEAFF.

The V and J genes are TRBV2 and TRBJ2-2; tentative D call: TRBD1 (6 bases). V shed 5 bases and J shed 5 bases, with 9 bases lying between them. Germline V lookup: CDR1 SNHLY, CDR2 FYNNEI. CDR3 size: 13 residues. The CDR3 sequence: CASSPTGTGELFF. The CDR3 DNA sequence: TGTGCCAGCAGTCCAACAGGGACCGGGGAGCTGTTTTTT.

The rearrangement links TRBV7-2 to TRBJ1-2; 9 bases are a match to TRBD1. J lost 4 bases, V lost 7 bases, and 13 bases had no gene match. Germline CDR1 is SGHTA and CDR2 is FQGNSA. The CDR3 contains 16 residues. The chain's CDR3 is CASTGQGYLEVYGYTF. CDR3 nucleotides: TGTGCCAGCACCGGACAGGGGTATTTAGAAGTCTATGGCTACACCTTC.

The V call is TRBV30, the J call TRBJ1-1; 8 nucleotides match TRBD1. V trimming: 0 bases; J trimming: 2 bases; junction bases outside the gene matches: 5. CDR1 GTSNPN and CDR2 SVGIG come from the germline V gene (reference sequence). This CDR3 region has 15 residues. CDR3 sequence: CAWSVYQGANTEAFF. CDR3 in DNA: TGTGCCTGGAGTGTATATCAGGGGGCCAACACTGAAGCTTTCTTT.

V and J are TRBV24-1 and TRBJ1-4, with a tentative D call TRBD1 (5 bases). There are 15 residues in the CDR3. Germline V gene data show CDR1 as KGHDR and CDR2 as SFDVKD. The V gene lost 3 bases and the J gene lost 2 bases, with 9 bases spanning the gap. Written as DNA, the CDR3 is TGTGCCACCAGTGATGCGACAGTCACTAATGAAAAACTGTTTTTT. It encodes CATSDATVTNEKLFF.

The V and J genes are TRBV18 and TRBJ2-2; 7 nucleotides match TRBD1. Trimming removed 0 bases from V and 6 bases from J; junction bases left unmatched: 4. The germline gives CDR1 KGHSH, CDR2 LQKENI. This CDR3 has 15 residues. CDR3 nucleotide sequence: TGTGCCAGCTCACCACCCACAGGGGCCTCCGGGGAGCTGTTTTTT. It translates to CASSPPTGASGELFF. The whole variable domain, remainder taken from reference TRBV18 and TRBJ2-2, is NAGVMQNPRHLVRRRGQEARLRCSPMKGHSHVYWYRQLPEEGLKFMVYLQKENIIDESGMPKERFSAEFPKEGPSILRIQQVVRGDSAAYFCASSPPTGASGELFFGEGSRLTVL.

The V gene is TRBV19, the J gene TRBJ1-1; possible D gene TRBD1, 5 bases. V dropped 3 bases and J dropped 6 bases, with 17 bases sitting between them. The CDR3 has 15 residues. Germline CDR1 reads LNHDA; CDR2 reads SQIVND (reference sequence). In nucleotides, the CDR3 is TGTGCCAGTAGTATTCATGGGGCTGGTCGGGCTGAAGCTTTCTTT. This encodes CASSIHGAGRAEAFF.

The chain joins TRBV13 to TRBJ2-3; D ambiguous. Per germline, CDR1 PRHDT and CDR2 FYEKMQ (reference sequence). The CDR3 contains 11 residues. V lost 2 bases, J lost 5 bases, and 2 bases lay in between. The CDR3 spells CASSLQDTQYF. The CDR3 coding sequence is TGTGCCAGCAGCTTACAAGATACGCAGTATTTT.

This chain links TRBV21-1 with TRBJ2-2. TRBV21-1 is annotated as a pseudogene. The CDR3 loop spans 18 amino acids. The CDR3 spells CASSKVVGRSTDTGELFF. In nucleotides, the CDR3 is TGTGCCAGCAGCAAAGTGGTAGGACGTTCGACTGACACCGGGGAGCTGTTTTTT.

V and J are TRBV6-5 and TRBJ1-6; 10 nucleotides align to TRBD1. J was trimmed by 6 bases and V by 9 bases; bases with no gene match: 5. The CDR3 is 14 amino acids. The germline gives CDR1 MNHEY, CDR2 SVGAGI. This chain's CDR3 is CASSRDRGNSPLHF. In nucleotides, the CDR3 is TGTGCCAGTTCCCGGGACAGGGGTAATTCACCCCTCCACTTT.

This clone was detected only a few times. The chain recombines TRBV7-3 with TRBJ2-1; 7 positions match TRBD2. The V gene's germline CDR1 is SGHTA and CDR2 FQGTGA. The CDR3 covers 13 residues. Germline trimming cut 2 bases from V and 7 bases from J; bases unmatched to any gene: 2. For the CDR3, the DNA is TGTGCCAGCAGCTTATTGGGGGGGAATGAGCAGTTCTTC. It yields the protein CASSLLGGNEQFF.

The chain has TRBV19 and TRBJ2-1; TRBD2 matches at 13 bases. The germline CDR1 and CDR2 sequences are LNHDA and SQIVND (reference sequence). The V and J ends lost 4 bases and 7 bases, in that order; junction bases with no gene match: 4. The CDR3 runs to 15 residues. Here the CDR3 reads CASSRSGLAGNEQFF. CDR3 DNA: TGTGCCAGTAGTAGGTCGGGACTAGCGGGAAATGAGCAGTTCTTC.

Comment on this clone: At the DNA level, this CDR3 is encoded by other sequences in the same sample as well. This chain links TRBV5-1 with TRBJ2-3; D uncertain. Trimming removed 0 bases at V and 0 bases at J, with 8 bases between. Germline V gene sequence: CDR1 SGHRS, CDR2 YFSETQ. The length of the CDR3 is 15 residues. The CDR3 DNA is TGCGCCAGCAGCTTGGACGGTACTAGCACAGATACGCAGTATTTT. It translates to CASSLDGTSTDTQYF.

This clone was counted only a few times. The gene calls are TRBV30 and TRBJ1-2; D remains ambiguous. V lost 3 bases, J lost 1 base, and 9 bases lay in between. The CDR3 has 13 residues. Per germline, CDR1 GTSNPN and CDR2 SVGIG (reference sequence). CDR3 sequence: CAWRMRVNYGYTF. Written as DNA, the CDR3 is TGTGCCTGGAGGATGAGGGTTAACTATGGCTACACCTTC.

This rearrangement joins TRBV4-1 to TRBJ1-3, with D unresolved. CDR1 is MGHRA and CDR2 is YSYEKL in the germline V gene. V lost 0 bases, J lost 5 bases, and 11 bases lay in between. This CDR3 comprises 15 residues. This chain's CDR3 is CASSQDAGHRNTIYF. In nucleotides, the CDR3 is TGCGCCAGCAGCCAAGATGCGGGTCATAGAAACACCATATATTTT.

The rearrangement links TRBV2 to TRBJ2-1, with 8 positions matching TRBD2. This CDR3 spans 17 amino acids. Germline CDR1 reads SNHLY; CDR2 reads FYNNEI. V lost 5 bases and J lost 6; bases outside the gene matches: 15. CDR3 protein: CASSPYGRSGSFNEQFF. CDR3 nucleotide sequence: TGTGCCAGCAGTCCCTACGGGAGAAGCGGGAGCTTCAATGAGCAGTTCTTC.